The 32 T cell receptor beta chains in this list originate from one sample, sequenced in a study of beta chain features in type 1 diabetes. The isolated RNA, all of it, was reverse transcribed, so expressed TCRB transcripts were what got sequenced. Here immunoSEQ multiplex PCR was the method, and the copy in TCRdb shows in-frame clones only, minus some. The sample has about 260,000 clones, approximately 25% seen once. Their antigen targets remain unknown. The study's findings and limits: Among patients with Type 1 diabetes, TCRB CDR3s were moderately but significantly shorter in every one of the four CD4+ subsets.

Sequenced sample: naive CD4+ T cells from blood. These receptors all stem from a woman younger than 45 with type 1 diabetes.

This clone was counted a few times. The V and J genes are TRBV28 and TRBJ2-3; 12 bases map to TRBD2. The J segment lost 4 bases and the V segment lost 6 bases, leaving 5 bases of the junction unmatched. This CDR3 region has 15 residues. From germline, CDR1 is MDHEN and CDR2 SYDVKM. CDR3 protein: CASRTSGRSPDTQYF. Written as DNA, the CDR3 is TGTGCCAGCAGAACTAGCGGGAGGTCCCCAGATACGCAGTATTTT.

This chain uses TRBV27 with TRBJ1-2, with TRBD1 matching 9 bases. CDR3 length: 15 amino acids. Germline loops: CDR1 MNHEY, CDR2 SMNVEV (reference sequence). Trimming cost V 6 bases and J 8 bases; bases outside gene matches: 13. DNA for the CDR3: TGTGCCAGCAGGAGTATCGACAGGGGGGCGGGAGGCTACACCTTC. Protein: CASRSIDRGAGGYTF.

There are a few counts of this clone. The chain is built from TRBV4-1 and TRBJ1-1; tentatively, D is TRBD1 (6 bases). Germline V gene lookup returns CDR1 MGHRA and CDR2 YSYEKL. CDR3 length equals 13 residues. V was cut by 2 bases and J by 6 bases, with 10 bases left in between. The CDR3 region is CASSQQGWAEAFF. The CDR3 DNA sequence: TGCGCCAGCAGCCAACAGGGGTGGGCTGAAGCTTTCTTT.

This clone was counted only a few times. The rearrangement joins TRBV7-9 to TRBJ2-1; weak D call: TRBD2 (6 bases). The germline V and J ends were trimmed by 0 bases and 9 bases, with 12 bases remaining between them. Germline lookup yields CDR1 SEHNR and CDR2 FQNEAQ (reference sequence). The CDR3 has 14 amino acids. The CDR3: CASSLATGVGEQFF. DNA of the CDR3: TGTGCCAGCAGCTTAGCTACGGGAGTAGGTGAGCAGTTCTTC.

This clone came up a few times. This chain uses TRBV28 with TRBJ2-2; D perhaps matches TRBD2 (6 bases). CDR3 length equals 15 residues. V was shortened by 5 bases and J by 1 base, with 11 bases between the two germline ends. Germline CDR1 MDHEN, CDR2 SYDVKM. CDR3 residues: CASSPASENTGELFF. CDR3 sequence (DNA): TGTGCCAGCAGTCCCGCTAGCGAGAACACCGGGGAGCTGTTTTTT.

This clone was counted between two and nine times. This chain uses TRBV4-2 with TRBJ2-1; 11 bases fit TRBD2. The CDR3 spans 16 residues. Germline lookup yields CDR1 LGHNA and CDR2 YNFKEQ. V gave up 1 base and J gave up 3 bases; unmatched junction bases: 2. CDR3 amino acids: CASSQVLAGVYNEQFF. DNA of the CDR3: TGTGCCAGCAGCCAAGTACTAGCGGGAGTCTACAATGAGCAGTTCTTC.

The CDR3 sequence: CASSHGQGDHYGYTF. CDR3 nucleotides: TGTGCCAGCTCACACGGACAGGGGGATCACTATGGCTACACCTTC. The rearrangement links TRBV18 to TRBJ1-2; TRBD1 matches 10 bases. CDR1 and CDR2 (germline): KGHSH, LQKENI. Germline trimming cut 4 bases from V and 3 bases from J; bases unmatched to any gene: 5. CDR3 length equals 15 residues.

There are a few counts of this clone. This chain links TRBV7-9 with TRBJ2-2; TRBD1 matches at 7 bases. The CDR3 runs to 15 residues. Germline CDR1 and CDR2: SEHNR and FQNEAQ (reference sequence). Unmatched junction bases numbered 9, after V lost 6 bases and J lost 5 bases. The CDR3 protein is CASSYRQGSTGELFF. CDR3 in DNA: TGTGCCAGCAGTTACAGACAGGGAAGTACCGGGGAGCTGTTTTTT.

The chain has TRBV30 and TRBJ2-1; D perhaps matches TRBD2 (6 bases). Trimming took 4 bases from V and 15 from J, leaving 16 bases between them. The CDR3 loop spans 11 amino acids. Germline V gene sequence: CDR1 GTSNPN, CDR2 SVGIG (reference sequence). The CDR3 sequence: CAWNRPGVLFF. The CDR3 DNA follows: TGTGCCTGGAACAGGCCGGGAGTGCTGTTCTTC.

The sample holds a few counts of this clone. The chain carries TRBV9 and TRBJ2-1, with 15 positions matching TRBD2. The V gene's germline CDR1 is SGDLS and CDR2 YYNGEE. The CDR3 runs 15 residues. J was trimmed by 8 bases and V by 4 bases; bases with no gene match: 4. CDR3 nucleotide sequence: TGTGCCAGCAGCCCCGGGACTAGCGGGAGGCATGAGCAGTTCTTC. This translates into CASSPGTSGRHEQFF.

This clone has a handful of counts. The chain carries TRBV29-1 and TRBJ2-7, with TRBD1 identical over 8 bases. The junction had 1 base not matched to a gene; V was cut back by 1 base and J by 2 bases. The germline V gene encodes CDR1 SQVTM and CDR2 ANQGSEA. The CDR3 consists of 13 residues. CDR3 region: CSVEAGQAYEQYF. The DNA of the CDR3 is TGCAGCGTTGAAGCGGGACAGGCCTACGAGCAGTACTTC.

This rearrangement joins TRBV29-1 to TRBJ1-1; D gene ambiguous. This CDR3 has 14 residues. The germline gives CDR1 SQVTM, CDR2 ANQGSEA. With 4 bases removed from V and 1 base from J, the gap between germline ends came to 13 bases. CDR3 amino acids: CSVVSRLTNTEAFF. The CDR3 bases are TGCAGCGTTGTCAGTAGACTCACGAACACTGAAGCTTTCTTT.

V usage is TRBV11-1 and J usage is TRBJ2-1; 9 bases fit TRBD2. This CDR3 contains 18 residues. V was clipped by 1 base and J by 6 bases; unmatched bases: 13. The germline V gene encodes CDR1 SGHAT and CDR2 FQDESV (reference sequence). Here the CDR3 DNA reads TGTGCCAGCAGCTTAGGGTTAACTGGGGCTAGCGGGATCAATGAGCAGTTCTTC. Translating it yields CASSLGLTGASGINEQFF.

This clone was counted between two and nine times. The V and J genes are TRBV19 and TRBJ1-2; TRBD1 matches at 9 bases. This CDR3 has 13 residues. V shed 6 bases and J 3 bases; nucleotides not matched to a gene: 2. Germline CDR1 LNHDA, CDR2 SQIVND (reference sequence). In nucleotides, the CDR3 is TGTGCCAGTAGCCGGGACAGGGACTATGGCTACACCTTC. This sequence encodes CASSRDRDYGYTF.

This clone was counted only a few times. V usage is TRBV6-1 and J usage is TRBJ2-1, with D unresolved. V lost 4 bases and J 6 bases, leaving 7 bases between the germline ends. Per germline, CDR1 MNHNS and CDR2 SASEGT. There are 12 residues in the CDR3. DNA of the CDR3: TGTGCCAGCAGTGCCCTAAGCAATGAGCAGTTCTTC. Protein: CASSALSNEQFF.

The chain joins TRBV25-1 to TRBJ2-1; 11 bases align to TRBD2. Trimming removed 5 bases from V and 8 bases from J; junction bases left unmatched: 5. CDR3 length: 14 residues. CDR1 MGHDK and CDR2 SYGVNS come from the germline V gene. The CDR3 sequence: CASSRTSGSHEQFF. The CDR3 DNA reads as TGTGCCAGCAGTCGTACTAGCGGGAGTCATGAGCAGTTCTTC.

This clone occurred a few times. The rearrangement joins TRBV18 to TRBJ1-1; D not resolved. Trimming took 6 bases from V and 1 from J, leaving 15 bases between them. CDR1 and CDR2 from the germline V gene are KGHSH and LQKENI. The CDR3 contains 15 residues. The CDR3 loop is CASSSSGGKNTEAFF. The CDR3 coding sequence is TGTGCCAGCTCCTCCTCAGGAGGAAAGAACACTGAAGCTTTCTTT. Supplemented by reference TRBV18 and TRBJ1-1, the full variable domain reads NAGVMQNPRHLVRRRGQEARLRCSPMKGHSHVYWYRQLPEEGLKFMVYLQKENIIDESGMPKERFSAEFPKEGPSILRIQQVVRGDSAAYFCASSSSGGKNTEAFFGQGTRLTVV.

V and J are TRBV30 and TRBJ1-5; D unclear. The germline V and J ends were trimmed by 2 bases and 3 bases, with 8 bases remaining between them. Germline assignment: CDR1 GTSNPN and CDR2 SVGIG (reference sequence). The CDR3 is 13 amino acids. This chain's CDR3 is CAWSRSNNQPQHF. CDR3 coding DNA: TGTGCCTGGAGTCGCAGTAACAATCAGCCCCAGCATTTT.

This clone has only a few counts. The chain combines TRBV18 with TRBJ2-1; 8 bases match TRBD2. Germline CDR1 and CDR2: KGHSH and LQKENI. This CDR3 region has 15 residues. V shed 3 bases, J shed 7 bases, and the junction held 8 bases outside the gene matches. CDR3 nucleotides: TGTGCCAGCTCACCCAGCGGGAGACCGGGAAATGAGCAGTTCTTC. It translates to CASSPSGRPGNEQFF.

The table lists this clone with a few counts. The rearrangement joins TRBV4-2 to TRBJ1-2, with D possibly matching TRBD1 (6 bases). V was shortened by 3 bases and J by 6 bases, with 14 bases between the two germline ends. The CDR3 has 14 amino acids. From germline, CDR1 is LGHNA and CDR2 YNFKEQ. The CDR3 protein is CASSHGQSVDGYTF. The CDR3 nucleotides read TGTGCCAGCAGCCATGGACAGTCGGTGGATGGCTACACCTTC.

V is TRBV9 and J is TRBJ2-2; 8 nucleotides align to TRBD2. This CDR3 comprises 17 residues. The germline V gene has CDR1 SGDLS and CDR2 YYNGEE. The V and J ends lost 2 bases and 4 bases, in that order; junction bases with no gene match: 10. CDR3 sequence: CASSVGAGGHGTGELFF. CDR3 nucleotides: TGTGCCAGCAGCGTTGGGGCGGGGGGTCATGGCACCGGGGAGCTGTTTTTT.

This clone came up a few times. V is TRBV5-6 and J is TRBJ1-1; 7 positions agree with TRBD1. Per the germline V gene, CDR1 is SGHDT and CDR2 is YYEEEE. The CDR3 sequence is 14 residues long. V shed 3 bases, J shed 1 base, and the junction held 3 bases outside the gene matches. The CDR3 region has the DNA TGTGCCAGCAGCTCCAGGGGGACGAACACTGAAGCTTTCTTT. Residues: CASSSRGTNTEAFF. The complete variable domain, with remaining parts taken from reference TRBV5-6 and TRBJ1-1, reads DAGVTQSPTHLIKTRGQQVTLRCSPKSGHDTVSWYQQALGQGPQFIFQYYEEEERQRGNFPDRFSGHQFPNYSSELNVNALLLGDSALYLCASSSRGTNTEAFFGQGTRLTVV.

This chain joins TRBV29-1 and TRBJ2-3; possible D gene TRBD2, 6 bases. In germline, CDR1 is SQVTM, CDR2 ANQGSEA. The V end lost 4 bases, the J end lost 3 bases, and 11 bases lay between the germline ends. This CDR3 is 13 amino acids long. CDR3: CSVGSGGTDTQYF. CDR3 sequence (DNA): TGCAGCGTTGGTTCCGGGGGAACAGATACGCAGTATTTT.

This clone was seen more than once but under ten times. Other DNA sequences of this sample code for an identical CDR3. The chain is built from TRBV5-1 and TRBJ2-1; 11 positions agree with TRBD2. The V segment lost 4 bases and the J segment 2 bases; nucleotides outside the gene matches: 2. This CDR3 has 15 residues. The germline V gene has CDR1 SGHRS and CDR2 YFSETQ. The CDR3 DNA follows: TGCGCCAGCAGCCTGGGACTAGCGGCCTACAATGAGCAGTTCTTC. Translation gives CASSLGLAAYNEQFF.

The chain combines TRBV6-6 with TRBJ2-1; the match to TRBD2 covers 8 bases. The ends lost 6 bases at V and 7 bases at J; junction bases unmatched: 11. The germline V gene encodes CDR1 MNHNY and CDR2 SVGAGI (reference sequence). The CDR3 consists of 15 residues. CDR3 region: CASSGSSGRGNEQFF. CDR3 nucleotide sequence: TGTGCCAGCAGCGGCTCCAGCGGGAGAGGGAATGAGCAGTTCTTC.

This clone occurred a few times. The V and J genes are TRBV9 and TRBJ2-5, with D hard to call. Per germline, CDR1 SGDLS and CDR2 YYNGEE. Trimming cost V 6 bases and J 0 bases, with 6 bases left between them. This CDR3 contains 12 residues. CDR3 amino acids: CASNRDQETQYF. The DNA of the CDR3 is TGTGCCAGCAACCGGGACCAAGAGACCCAGTACTTC.

In this sample, this clone turned up a few times. The genes are TRBV29-1 and TRBJ1-2; TRBD1 matches 7 bases. The CDR3 extends over 15 amino acids. Germline trimming cut 4 bases from V and 7 bases from J; bases unmatched to any gene: 15. Germline V gives CDR1 SQVTM, CDR2 ANQGSEA. The chain's CDR3 is CSVVEGAAVVGGYTF. DNA of the CDR3: TGCAGCGTTGTTGAGGGGGCTGCGGTCGTTGGTGGCTACACCTTC. Using reference TRBV29-1 and TRBJ1-2 for the parts outside the CDR3, the full variable domain is SAVISQKPSRDICQRGTSLTIQCQVDSQVTMMFWYRQQPGQSLTLIATANQGSEATYESGFVIDKFPISRPNLTFSTLTVSNMSPEDSSIYLCSVVEGAAVVGGYTFGSGTRLTVV.

Only one count was recorded for this clone. The chain joins TRBV9 to TRBJ2-5, with a weak D call TRBD1 (7 bases). Trimming removed 4 bases from V and 1 base from J, with 23 bases in between. CDR1 and CDR2 (germline): SGDLS, YYNGEE. The CDR3 runs to 18 residues. CDR3 sequence (DNA): TGTGCCAGCAGCCCAGGGGGGTTTCCTAGCGCAATCCAAGAGACCCAGTACTTC. It encodes CASSPGGFPSAIQETQYF.

This clone was observed a few times. The chain combines TRBV27 with TRBJ1-2; TRBD1 matches at 7 bases. CDR3 size: 15 residues. J was trimmed by 5 bases and V by 6 bases; bases with no gene match: 12. Germline CDR1 MNHEY, CDR2 SMNVEV (reference sequence). The CDR3 DNA is TGTGCCAGCAGCCCAAAACAGGGGCGGTCTTATGGCTACACCTTC. It encodes CASSPKQGRSYGYTF.

The CDR3: CASSPTTGSSYEQYF. The CDR3 nucleotides are TGTGCCAGCTCACCCACGACAGGATCGTCCTACGAGCAGTACTTC. This sequence joins TRBV18 and TRBJ2-7, with D possibly being TRBD1 (6 bases). There are 15 residues in the CDR3. Germline V lookup: CDR1 KGHSH, CDR2 LQKENI. The V end lost 3 bases, the J end lost 1 base, and 13 bases lay between the germline ends.

This chain uses TRBV30 with TRBJ2-3; D ambiguous. The ends were cut back, 3 bases at V and 6 bases at J, with 7 bases in the middle. The CDR3 has 11 amino acids. Per germline, CDR1 GTSNPN and CDR2 SVGIG (reference sequence). CDR3 residues: CAWSERDTQYF. CDR3 sequence (DNA): TGTGCCTGGAGCGAGAGGGATACGCAGTATTTT. The whole variable domain, remainder taken from reference TRBV30 and TRBJ2-3, is SQTIHQWPATLVQPVGSPLSLECTVEGTSNPNLYWYRQAAGRGLQLLFYSVGIGQISSEVPQNLSASRPQDRQFILSSKKLLLSDSGFYLCAWSERDTQYFGPGTRLTVL.

V gene TRBV30 combines with J gene TRBJ1-5; no definite D call. This CDR3 region has 13 residues. Germline V gene sequence: CDR1 GTSNPN, CDR2 SVGIG (reference sequence). The V end lost 1 base, the J end lost 7 bases, and 11 bases lay between the germline ends. CDR3 sequence reads: CAWSGRTRQPQHF. CDR3 coding DNA: TGTGCCTGGAGTGGGCGGACTCGACAGCCCCAGCATTTT.